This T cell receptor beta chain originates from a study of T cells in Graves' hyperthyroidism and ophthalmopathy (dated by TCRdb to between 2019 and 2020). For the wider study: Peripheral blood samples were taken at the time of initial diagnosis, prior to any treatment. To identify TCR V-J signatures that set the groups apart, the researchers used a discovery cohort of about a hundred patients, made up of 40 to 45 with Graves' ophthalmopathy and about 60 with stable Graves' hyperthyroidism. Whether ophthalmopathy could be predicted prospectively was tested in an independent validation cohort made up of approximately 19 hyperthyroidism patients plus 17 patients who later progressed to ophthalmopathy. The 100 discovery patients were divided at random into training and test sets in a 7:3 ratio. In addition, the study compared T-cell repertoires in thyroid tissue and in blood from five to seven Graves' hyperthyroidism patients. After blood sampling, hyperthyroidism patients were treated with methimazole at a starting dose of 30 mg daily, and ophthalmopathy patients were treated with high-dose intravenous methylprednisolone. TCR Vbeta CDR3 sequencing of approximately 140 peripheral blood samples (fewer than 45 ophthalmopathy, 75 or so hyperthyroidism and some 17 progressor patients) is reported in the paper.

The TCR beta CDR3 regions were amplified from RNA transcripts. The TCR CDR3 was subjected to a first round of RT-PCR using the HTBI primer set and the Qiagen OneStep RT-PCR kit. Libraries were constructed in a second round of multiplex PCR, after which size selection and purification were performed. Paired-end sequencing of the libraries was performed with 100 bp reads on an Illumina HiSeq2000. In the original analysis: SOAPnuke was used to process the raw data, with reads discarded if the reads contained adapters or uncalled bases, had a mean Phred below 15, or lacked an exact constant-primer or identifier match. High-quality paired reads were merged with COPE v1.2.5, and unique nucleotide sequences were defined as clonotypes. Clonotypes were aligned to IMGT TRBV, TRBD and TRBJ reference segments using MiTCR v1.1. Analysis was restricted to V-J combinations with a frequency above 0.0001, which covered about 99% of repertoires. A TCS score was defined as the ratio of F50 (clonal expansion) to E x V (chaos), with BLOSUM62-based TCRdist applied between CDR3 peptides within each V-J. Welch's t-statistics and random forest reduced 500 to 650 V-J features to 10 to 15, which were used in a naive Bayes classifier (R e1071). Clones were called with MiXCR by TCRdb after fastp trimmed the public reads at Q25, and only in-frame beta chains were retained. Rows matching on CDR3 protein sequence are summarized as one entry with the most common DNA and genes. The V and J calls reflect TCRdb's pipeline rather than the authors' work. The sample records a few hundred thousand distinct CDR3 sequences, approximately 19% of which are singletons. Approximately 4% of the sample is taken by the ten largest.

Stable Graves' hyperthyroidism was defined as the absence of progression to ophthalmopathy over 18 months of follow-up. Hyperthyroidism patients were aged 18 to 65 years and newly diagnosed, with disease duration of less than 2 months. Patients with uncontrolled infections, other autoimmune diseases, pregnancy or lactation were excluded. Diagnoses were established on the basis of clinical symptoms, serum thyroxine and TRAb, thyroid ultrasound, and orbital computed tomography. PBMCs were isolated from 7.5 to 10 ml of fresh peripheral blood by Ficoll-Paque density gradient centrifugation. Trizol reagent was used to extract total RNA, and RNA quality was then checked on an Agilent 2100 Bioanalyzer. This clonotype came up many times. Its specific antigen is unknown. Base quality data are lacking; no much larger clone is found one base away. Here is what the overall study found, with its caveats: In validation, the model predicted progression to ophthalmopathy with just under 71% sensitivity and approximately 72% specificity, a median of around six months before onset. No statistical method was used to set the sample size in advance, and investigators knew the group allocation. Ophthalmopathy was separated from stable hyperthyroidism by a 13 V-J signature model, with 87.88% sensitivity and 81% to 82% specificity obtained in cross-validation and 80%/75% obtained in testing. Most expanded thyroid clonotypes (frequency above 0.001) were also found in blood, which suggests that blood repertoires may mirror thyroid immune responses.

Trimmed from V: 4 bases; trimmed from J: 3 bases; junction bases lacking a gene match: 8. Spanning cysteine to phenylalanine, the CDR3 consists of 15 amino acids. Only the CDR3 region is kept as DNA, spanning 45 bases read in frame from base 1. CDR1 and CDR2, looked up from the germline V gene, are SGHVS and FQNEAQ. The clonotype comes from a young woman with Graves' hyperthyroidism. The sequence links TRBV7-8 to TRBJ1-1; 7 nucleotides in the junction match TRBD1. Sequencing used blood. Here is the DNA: TGTGCCAGCAGCTGGGTACAGGGGACGTACACTGAAGCTTTCTTT. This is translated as CASSWVQGTYTEAFF. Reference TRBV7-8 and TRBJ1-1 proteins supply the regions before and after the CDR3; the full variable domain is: GAGVSQSPRYKVAKRGQDVALRCDPISGHVSLFWYQQALGQGPEFLTYFQNEAQLDKSGLPSDRFFAERPEGSVSTLKIQRTQQEDSAVYLCASSWVQGTYTEAFFGQGTRLTVV.